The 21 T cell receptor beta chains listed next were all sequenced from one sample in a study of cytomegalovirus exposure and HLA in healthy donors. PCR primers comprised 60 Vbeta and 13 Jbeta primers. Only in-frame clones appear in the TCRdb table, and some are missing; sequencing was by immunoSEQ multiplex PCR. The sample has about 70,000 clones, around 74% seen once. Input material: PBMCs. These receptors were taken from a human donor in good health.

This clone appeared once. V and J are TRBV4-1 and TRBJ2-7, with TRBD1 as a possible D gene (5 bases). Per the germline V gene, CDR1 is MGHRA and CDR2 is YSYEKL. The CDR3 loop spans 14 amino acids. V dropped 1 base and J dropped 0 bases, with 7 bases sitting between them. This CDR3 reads CASSQGQSSYEQYF. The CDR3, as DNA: TGCGCCAGCAGCCAAGGACAGTCCTCCTACGAGCAGTACTTC.

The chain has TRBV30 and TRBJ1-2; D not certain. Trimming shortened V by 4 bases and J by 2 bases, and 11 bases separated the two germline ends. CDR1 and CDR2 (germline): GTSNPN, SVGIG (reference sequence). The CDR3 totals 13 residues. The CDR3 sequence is CAWNPEPNYGYTF. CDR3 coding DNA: TGTGCCTGGAATCCGGAGCCCAACTATGGCTACACCTTC. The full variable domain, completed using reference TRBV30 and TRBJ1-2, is SQTIHQWPATLVQPVGSPLSLECTVEGTSNPNLYWYRQAAGRGLQLLFYSVGIGQISSEVPQNLSASRPQDRQFILSSKKLLLSDSGFYLCAWNPEPNYGYTFGSGTRLTVV.

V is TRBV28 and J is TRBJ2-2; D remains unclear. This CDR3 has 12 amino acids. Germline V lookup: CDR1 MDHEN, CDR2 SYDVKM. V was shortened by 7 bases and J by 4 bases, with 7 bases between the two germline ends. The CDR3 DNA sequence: TGTGCCAGCACACTACGCACCGGGGAGCTGTTTTTT. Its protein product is CASTLRTGELFF.

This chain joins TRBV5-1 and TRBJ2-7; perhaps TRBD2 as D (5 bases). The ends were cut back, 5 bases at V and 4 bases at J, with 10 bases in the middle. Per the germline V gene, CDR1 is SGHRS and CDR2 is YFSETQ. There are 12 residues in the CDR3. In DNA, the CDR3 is TGCGCCAGCAGACTAGACCGGTACGAGCAGTACTTC. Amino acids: CASRLDRYEQYF.

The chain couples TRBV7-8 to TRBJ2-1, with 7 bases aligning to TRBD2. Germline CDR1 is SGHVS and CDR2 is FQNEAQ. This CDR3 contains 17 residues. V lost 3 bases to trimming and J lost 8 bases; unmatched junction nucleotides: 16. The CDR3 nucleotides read TGTGCCAGCAGCTTCCTAGCGGACCTCTCCTACGGGGATGAGCAGTTCTTC. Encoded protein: CASSFLADLSYGDEQFF.

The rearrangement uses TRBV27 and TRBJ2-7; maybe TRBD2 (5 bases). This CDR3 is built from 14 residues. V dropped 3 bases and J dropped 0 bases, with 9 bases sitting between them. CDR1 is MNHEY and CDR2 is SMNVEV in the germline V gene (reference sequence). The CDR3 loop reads CASSFKGSSYEQYF. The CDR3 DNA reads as TGTGCCAGCAGTTTTAAAGGGAGCTCCTACGAGCAGTACTTC.

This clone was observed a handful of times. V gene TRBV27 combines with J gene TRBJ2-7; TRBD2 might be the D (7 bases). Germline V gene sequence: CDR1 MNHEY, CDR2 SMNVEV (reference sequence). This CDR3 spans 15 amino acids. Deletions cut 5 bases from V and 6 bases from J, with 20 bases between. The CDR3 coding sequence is TGTGCCAGCAGTCCCGGGACTACTATCAGGGGCGAGCAGTACTTC. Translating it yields CASSPGTTIRGEQYF.

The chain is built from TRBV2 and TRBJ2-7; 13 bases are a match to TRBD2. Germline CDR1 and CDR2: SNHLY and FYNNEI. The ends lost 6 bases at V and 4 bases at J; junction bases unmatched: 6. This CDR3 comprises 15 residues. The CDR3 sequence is CASSRTSGSVYEQYF. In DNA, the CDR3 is TGTGCCAGCAGCCGGACTAGCGGGAGTGTGTACGAGCAGTACTTC.

The CDR3 loop reads CASSALGGSNQPQHF. The CDR3 DNA is TGTGCCAGCAGTGCCCTGGGGGGTAGCAATCAGCCCCAGCATTTT. The V call is TRBV6-4, the J call TRBJ1-5; D may be TRBD1 (5 bases). V dropped 4 bases and J dropped 0 bases, with 10 bases sitting between them. CDR1 and CDR2 (germline): MRHNA, SNTAGT. The CDR3 sequence is 15 residues long.

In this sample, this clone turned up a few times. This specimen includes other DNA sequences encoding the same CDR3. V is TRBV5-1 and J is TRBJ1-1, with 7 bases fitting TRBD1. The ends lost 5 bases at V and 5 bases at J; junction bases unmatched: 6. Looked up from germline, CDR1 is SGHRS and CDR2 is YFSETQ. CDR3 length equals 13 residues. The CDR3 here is CASSLTGETEAFF. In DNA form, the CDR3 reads TGCGCCAGCAGTCTTACAGGGGAAACTGAAGCTTTCTTT.

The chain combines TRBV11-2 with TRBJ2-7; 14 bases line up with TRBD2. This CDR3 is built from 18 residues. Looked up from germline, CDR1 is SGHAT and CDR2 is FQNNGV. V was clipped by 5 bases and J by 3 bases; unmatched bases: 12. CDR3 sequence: CASSTLKAGTSGSYEQYF. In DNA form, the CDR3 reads TGTGCCAGCAGCACCTTAAAGGCCGGGACTAGCGGGAGCTACGAGCAGTACTTC.

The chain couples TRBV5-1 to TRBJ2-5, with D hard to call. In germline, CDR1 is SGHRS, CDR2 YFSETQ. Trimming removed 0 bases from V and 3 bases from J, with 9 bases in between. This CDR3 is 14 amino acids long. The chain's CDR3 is CASSLEAGKETQYF. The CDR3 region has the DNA TGCGCCAGCAGCTTGGAGGCAGGAAAAGAGACCCAGTACTTC.

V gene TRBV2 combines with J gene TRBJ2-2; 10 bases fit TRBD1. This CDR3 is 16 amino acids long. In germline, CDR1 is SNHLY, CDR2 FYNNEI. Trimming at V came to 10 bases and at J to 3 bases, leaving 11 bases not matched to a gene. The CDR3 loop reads CATVEKDRGYTGELFF. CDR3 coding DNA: TGTGCCACAGTGGAAAAGGACAGGGGGTACACCGGGGAGCTGTTTTTT.

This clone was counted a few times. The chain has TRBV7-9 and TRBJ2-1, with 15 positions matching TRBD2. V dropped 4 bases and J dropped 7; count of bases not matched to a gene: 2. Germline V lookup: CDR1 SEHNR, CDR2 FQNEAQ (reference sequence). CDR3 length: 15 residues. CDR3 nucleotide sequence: TGTGCCAGCAGCTCGGGGACTAGCGGGGGGAATGAGCAGTTCTTC. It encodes CASSSGTSGGNEQFF.

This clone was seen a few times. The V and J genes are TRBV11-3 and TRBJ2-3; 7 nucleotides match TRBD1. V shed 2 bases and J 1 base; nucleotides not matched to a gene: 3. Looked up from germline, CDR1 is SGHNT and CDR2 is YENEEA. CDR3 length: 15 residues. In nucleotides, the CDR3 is TGTGCCAGCAGCTTAAGGGGGACAGGCACAGATACGCAGTATTTT. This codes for CASSLRGTGTDTQYF. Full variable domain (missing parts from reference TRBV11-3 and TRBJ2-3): EAGVVQSPRYKIIEKKQPVAFWCNPISGHNTLYWYLQNLGQGPELLIRYENEEAVDDSQLPKDRFSAERLKGVDSTLKIQPAELGDSAVYLCASSLRGTGTDTQYFGPGTRLTVL.

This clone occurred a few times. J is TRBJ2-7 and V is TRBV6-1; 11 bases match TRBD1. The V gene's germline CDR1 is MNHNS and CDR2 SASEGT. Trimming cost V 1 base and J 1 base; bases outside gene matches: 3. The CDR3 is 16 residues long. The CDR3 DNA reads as TGTGCCAGCAGTGAAGAGGGGGACAGGGGGTCCTACGAGCAGTACTTC. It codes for CASSEEGDRGSYEQYF.

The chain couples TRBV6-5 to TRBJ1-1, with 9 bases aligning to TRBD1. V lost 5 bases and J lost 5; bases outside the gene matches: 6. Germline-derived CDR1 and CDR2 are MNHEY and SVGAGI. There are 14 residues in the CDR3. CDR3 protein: CASSRDREWTEAFF. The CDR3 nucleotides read TGTGCCAGCAGTCGGGACAGGGAATGGACTGAAGCTTTCTTT.

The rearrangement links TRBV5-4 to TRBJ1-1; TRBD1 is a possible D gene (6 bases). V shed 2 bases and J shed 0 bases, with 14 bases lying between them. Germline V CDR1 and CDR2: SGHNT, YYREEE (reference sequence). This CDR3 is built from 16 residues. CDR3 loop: CASSFPGQNLNTEAFF. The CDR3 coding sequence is TGTGCCAGCAGCTTCCCCGGACAGAACTTGAACACTGAAGCTTTCTTT.

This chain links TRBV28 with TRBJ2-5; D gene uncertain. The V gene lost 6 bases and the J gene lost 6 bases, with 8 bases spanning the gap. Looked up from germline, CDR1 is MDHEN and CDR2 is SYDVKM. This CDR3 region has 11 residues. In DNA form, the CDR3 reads TGTGCCAGCAGCACTCACCAGACCCAGTACTTC. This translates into CASSTHQTQYF.

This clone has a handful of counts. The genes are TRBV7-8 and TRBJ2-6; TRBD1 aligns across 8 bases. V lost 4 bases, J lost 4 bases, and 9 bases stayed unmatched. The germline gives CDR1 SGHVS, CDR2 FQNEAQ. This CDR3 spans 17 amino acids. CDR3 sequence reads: CASSSRDRTAGANVLTF. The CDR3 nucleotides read TGTGCCAGCAGCTCCCGGGACAGGACTGCGGGGGCCAACGTCCTGACTTTC.

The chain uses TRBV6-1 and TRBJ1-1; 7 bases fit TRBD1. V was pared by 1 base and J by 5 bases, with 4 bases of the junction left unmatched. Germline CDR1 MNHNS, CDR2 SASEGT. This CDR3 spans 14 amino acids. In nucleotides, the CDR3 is TGTGCCAGCAGTGAAGGACAGGGTAGGACTGAAGCTTTCTTT. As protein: CASSEGQGRTEAFF.